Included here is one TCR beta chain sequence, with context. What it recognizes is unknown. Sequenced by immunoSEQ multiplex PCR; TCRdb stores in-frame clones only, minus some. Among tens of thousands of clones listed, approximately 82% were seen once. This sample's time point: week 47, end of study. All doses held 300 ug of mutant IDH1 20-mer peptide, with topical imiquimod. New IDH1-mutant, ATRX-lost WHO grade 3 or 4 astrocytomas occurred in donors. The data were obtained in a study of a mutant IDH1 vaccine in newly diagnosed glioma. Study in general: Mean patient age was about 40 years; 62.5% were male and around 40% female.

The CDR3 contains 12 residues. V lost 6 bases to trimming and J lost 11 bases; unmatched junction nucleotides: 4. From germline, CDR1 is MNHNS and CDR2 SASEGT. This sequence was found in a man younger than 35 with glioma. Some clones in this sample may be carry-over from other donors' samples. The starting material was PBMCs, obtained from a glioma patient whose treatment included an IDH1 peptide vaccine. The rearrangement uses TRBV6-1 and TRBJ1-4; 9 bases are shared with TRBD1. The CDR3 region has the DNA TGTGCCAGCAGAACCGGGACAGGGAAACTGTTTTTT. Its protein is CASRTGTGKLFF.